Following are 19 T cell receptor beta chains from one sample sequenced in a study of blood T cell repertoires in COVID-19. Using immunoSEQ multiplex PCR, the repertoire was profiled, and TCRdb retains in-frame clones only, with some absent. The sample contains 120,000 to 150,000 clones, around 85% of which appear only once. What was sequenced was peripheral blood. Receptors originate from a woman aged 40 to 55 with active or convalescent COVID-19.

The V and J genes are TRBV27 and TRBJ2-1; D unclear. The CDR3 has 15 residues. V was pared by 3 bases and J by 3 bases, with 12 bases between. Per the germline V gene, CDR1 is MNHEY and CDR2 is SMNVEV (reference sequence). The CDR3 DNA sequence: TGTGCCAGCAGTTTTGGCAACTACGACTACAATGAGCAGTTCTTC. Residues: CASSFGNYDYNEQFF.

The chain recombines TRBV7-2 with TRBJ2-7, with D hard to call. V lost 3 bases, J lost 0 bases, and 12 bases lay in between. Germline-derived CDR1 and CDR2 are SGHTA and FQGNSA. This CDR3 region has 15 residues. The CDR3 sequence is CASSLSFPVSYEQYF. The CDR3 coding sequence is TGTGCCAGCAGCTTGTCTTTCCCAGTCTCCTACGAGCAGTACTTC.

This sequence joins TRBV5-5 and TRBJ2-1; the match to TRBD2 covers 12 bases. From germline, CDR1 is SGHKS and CDR2 YYEKEE (reference sequence). The CDR3 covers 15 residues. The V and J ends lost 0 bases and 6 bases, in that order; junction bases with no gene match: 1. Here the CDR3 DNA reads TGTGCCAGCAGCTTGGTGGGACTAGCGGGCAATGAGCAGTTCTTC. Translated, it gives CASSLVGLAGNEQFF.

The V call is TRBV11-2, the J call TRBJ2-5; 9 bases align to TRBD2. With V trimmed by 2 bases and J by 2 bases, 3 bases remained unmatched. Germline values: CDR1 SGHAT, CDR2 FQNNGV. The CDR3 has 15 residues. The CDR3 DNA reads TGTGCCAGCAGCTTACTAGCGGGGATTCAAGAGACCCAGTACTTC. The encoded protein is CASSLLAGIQETQYF.

This clone has just a few counts. The chain joins TRBV6-5 to TRBJ2-7, with D maybe TRBD2 (5 bases). V was shortened by 8 bases and J by 4 bases, with 18 bases between the two germline ends. CDR1 and CDR2 from the germline V gene are MNHEY and SVGAGI. There are 14 residues in the CDR3. The CDR3 coding sequence is TGTGCCAGCGGGAGTAAGGGCCTGCCGTACGAGCAGTACTTC. Translation gives CASGSKGLPYEQYF.

The chain couples TRBV10-3 to TRBJ2-1; 15 positions agree with TRBD2. J was trimmed by 6 bases and V by 6 bases; bases with no gene match: 15. Germline loops: CDR1 ENHRY, CDR2 SYGVKD. The CDR3 sequence is 19 residues long. CDR3 coding DNA: TGTGCCATCAGCCCGACCGGGACTAGCGGGAGGCCGGAGGGCAATGAGCAGTTCTTC. It specifies CAISPTGTSGRPEGNEQFF.

This sequence joins TRBV19 and TRBJ2-7, with D tentatively TRBD2 (5 bases). V lost 1 base, J lost 0 bases, and 10 bases lay in between. The CDR3 contains 15 residues. CDR1 LNHDA and CDR2 SQIVND come from the germline V gene (reference sequence). The CDR3 nucleotides are TGTGCCAGTAGTATAGGTGTCCGGGGCTCCTACGAGCAGTACTTC. Protein sequence: CASSIGVRGSYEQYF.

J is TRBJ2-2 and V is TRBV9, with D unresolved. The CDR3 runs to 13 residues. Germline lookup yields CDR1 SGDLS and CDR2 YYNGEE. V lost 0 bases, J lost 6 bases, and 6 bases lay in between. CDR3 protein: CASSVGAPGELFF. The CDR3 DNA reads TGTGCCAGCAGCGTAGGAGCGCCCGGGGAGCTGTTTTTT.

This clone came up once. The rearrangement links TRBV6-2 or TRBV6-3 to TRBJ2-5; weak D call: TRBD2 (5 bases). Germline V lookup: CDR1 MNHEY, CDR2 SVGEGT. The CDR3 consists of 13 residues. V was pared by 2 bases and J by 8 bases, with 12 bases between. CDR3 nucleotide sequence: TGTGCCAGCAGTTACCCGATGAGGGTTACCCAGTACTTC. Translated, it gives CASSYPMRVTQYF.

V gene TRBV4-2 combines with J gene TRBJ1-6; no firm D call. Trimming left V 1 base short and J 5 bases short, with 3 bases between. Germline lookup yields CDR1 LGHNA and CDR2 YNFKEQ. The CDR3 sequence is 13 residues long. The CDR3 region is CASSQVDNSPLHF. The CDR3 DNA is TGTGCCAGCAGCCAAGTCGATAATTCACCCCTCCACTTT.

The chain is built from TRBV11-2 and TRBJ1-2, with 11 bases fitting TRBD1. This CDR3 spans 14 amino acids. Germline CDR1 is SGHAT and CDR2 is FQNNGV. Trimming at V came to 6 bases and at J to 8 bases, leaving 8 bases not matched to a gene. DNA for the CDR3: TGTGCCAGCAGACGCCCAGGGACAGGGGGAGGCTACACCTTC. It encodes CASRRPGTGGGYTF.

The chain uses TRBV7-9 and TRBJ2-2; perhaps TRBD1 as D (5 bases). CDR1 and CDR2 from the germline V gene are SEHNR and FQNEAQ (reference sequence). Trimming cost V 6 bases and J 1 base, with 12 bases left between them. The CDR3 runs 15 residues. For the CDR3, the DNA is TGTGCCAGCAGGAAGGGGTCAGGGAACACCGGGGAGCTGTTTTTT. Protein: CASRKGSGNTGELFF.

This chain uses TRBV6-5 with TRBJ1-6; a possible D gene is TRBD1 (5 bases). Between the trimmed V and J ends, which lost 0 bases and 7 bases, there was a span of 13 bases. CDR1 is MNHEY and CDR2 is SVGAGI in the germline V gene. The length of the CDR3 is 16 residues. The CDR3 DNA reads as TGTGCCAGCAGTTACTCGATTGGGGGGGTCAATTCACCCCTCCACTTT. Protein sequence: CASSYSIGGVNSPLHF.

The chain employs TRBV29-1 and TRBJ1-2; TRBD1 agrees at 8 bases. In germline, CDR1 is SQVTM, CDR2 ANQGSEA. The CDR3 length is 12 residues. V gave up 5 bases and J gave up 5 bases; unmatched junction bases: 4. The CDR3 nucleotides are TGCAGCGTTAACAGGGGGGTTTATGGCTACACCTTC. Its translation: CSVNRGVYGYTF.

The rearrangement uses TRBV30 and TRBJ1-2, with D unclear. CDR3 length: 12 residues. Trimming shortened V by 1 base and J by 3 bases, and 6 bases separated the two germline ends. Per the germline V gene, CDR1 is GTSNPN and CDR2 is SVGIG (reference sequence). CDR3: CAWSASHYGYTF. The CDR3 region has the DNA TGTGCCTGGAGTGCATCCCACTATGGCTACACCTTC.

The CDR3 nucleotides are TGTGCCAGCAGCTTAGATGCGGCCAGCTCGAACACTGAAGCTTTCTTT. It translates to CASSLDAASSNTEAFF. The chain has TRBV11-2 and TRBJ1-1; D is ambiguous. Germline CDR1 and CDR2: SGHAT and FQNNGV. The CDR3 is 16 amino acids. Trimming left V 0 bases short and J 1 base short, with 12 bases between.

This clone was counted a few times. The V call is TRBV24-1, the J call TRBJ1-1; no reliable D call. This CDR3 comprises 14 residues. The germline V gene has CDR1 KGHDR and CDR2 SFDVKD. Trimming took off 3 bases at V and 4 bases at J, with 11 bases between the two ends. The CDR3 DNA sequence: TGTGCCACCAGTGATAATGGCCGGGGCACTGAAGCTTTCTTT. Its protein is CATSDNGRGTEAFF.

The genes are TRBV10-2 and TRBJ2-5; D is perhaps TRBD2 (6 bases). CDR3 length: 12 amino acids. Germline V gene sequence: CDR1 WSHSY, CDR2 SAAADI. V dropped 11 bases and J dropped 2 bases, with 12 bases sitting between them. This chain's CDR3 is CASRDFQETQYF. CDR3 bases: TGCGCCTCCCGGGACTTTCAAGAGACCCAGTACTTC.

The V call is TRBV4-1, the J call TRBJ1-1, with 8 bases lining up with TRBD1. The CDR3 runs 14 residues. Looked up from germline, CDR1 is MGHRA and CDR2 is YSYEKL. Germline trimming cut 5 bases from V and 10 bases from J; bases unmatched to any gene: 12. This CDR3 reads CASSSGPTGGTAFF. The CDR3 DNA reads as TGCGCCAGCAGCTCTGGGCCTACAGGGGGAACAGCTTTCTTT.